A selection of T cell receptor beta chains follows, all from one sample in a study of Ad26.COV2.S vaccination and SARS-CoV-2 variants. Sequencing used immunoSEQ multiplex PCR; TCRdb keeps in-frame clones, though not all of them. This table holds around 250,000 clones, around 85% found once. The sequencing here drew on peripheral blood, taken in a trial of Ad26.COV2.S vaccine versus placebo. The receptors originated from a person between 18 and 65 years old who received the Ad26.COV2.S COVID-19 vaccine or a placebo. Both conserved end residues are part of each CDR3. The order of the fields is J gene, V gene, clone size, D gene, CDR3 length, CDR3 protein, CDR3 DNA. A D gene is named only where the DNA matches it firmly. Size values are once, few and many counts, or a class for expanded clones, and some rows have none.

>TRBJ2-1|TRBV6-4|NA|TRBD2|15
CASSESGGSYNEQFF
TGTGCCAGCAGTGAAAGCGGGGGCTCCTACAATGAGCAGTTCTTC
>TRBJ1-2|TRBV5-5|few|TRBD1|16
CASSSPGDRGRDGYTF
TGTGCCAGCAGCTCCCCAGGGGACAGGGGGCGCGATGGCTACACCTTC
>TRBJ2-1|TRBV27|NA|NA|12
CASSMRYNEQFF
TGTGCCAGCAGTATGCGGTACAATGAGCAGTTCTTC
>TRBJ2-3|TRBV27|NA|TRBD2|15
CASSRLLANTDTQYF
TGTGCCAGCAGCCGCCTACTAGCGAACACAGATACGCAGTATTTT
>TRBJ1-2|TRBV4-1|NA|TRBD1|14
CASSHQRGGEDYTF
TGCGCCAGCAGCCATCAGAGAGGGGGCGAAGACTACACCTTC
>TRBJ2-3|TRBV29-1|NA|NA|12
CSVVAQGDTQYF
TGCAGCGTTGTCGCCCAGGGAGATACGCAGTATTTT
>TRBJ2-2|TRBV6-2/TRBV6-3|NA|NA|14
CASSSGLVVGELFF
TGTGCCAGCAGTTCGGGACTTGTCGTAGGGGAGCTGTTTTTT
>TRBJ2-7|TRBV7-3|NA|NA|12
CASSSNGYEQYF
TGTGCCAGCAGCTCGAATGGGTACGAGCAGTACTTC
>TRBJ1-5|TRBV7-3|many|NA|16
CASSREALRPNQPQHF
TGTGCCAGCAGCAGGGAGGCCCTCCGCCCTAATCAGCCCCAGCATTTT
>TRBJ1-4|TRBV29-1|NA|NA|13
CSVEAGTNEKLFF
TGCAGCGTTGAAGCTGGAACAAATGAAAAACTGTTTTTT
>TRBJ2-1|TRBV19|NA|NA|15
CASSYGYSNYNEQFF
TGTGCCAGTAGTTACGGGTACTCGAATTACAATGAGCAGTTCTTC
>TRBJ2-1|TRBV7-2|NA|TRBD2|16
CASSLVSGRLPNEQFF
TGTGCCAGCAGCTTAGTGAGCGGGAGACTACCCAATGAGCAGTTCTTC
>TRBJ1-3|TRBV30|NA|NA|14
CASNRDRPGNTIYF
TGTGCCTCGAACAGGGACCGCCCTGGAAACACCATATATTTT
>TRBJ1-1|TRBV7-7|NA|NA|13
CASSLDRNTEAFF
TGTGCTAGCAGCTTAGACAGGAACACTGAAGCTTTCTTT
>TRBJ2-3|TRBV6-2/TRBV6-3|NA|NA|11
CASSQGDTQYF
TGTGCCAGCAGTCAGGGAGATACGCAGTATTTT
>TRBJ1-4|TRBV29-1|NA|TRBD1|13
CSVERDRGEKLFF
TGCAGCGTTGAACGGGACAGAGGGGAAAAACTGTTTTTT
>TRBJ1-2|TRBV21-1|once|NA|14
CASTNGDRNYGYTF
TGTGCTAGCACCAACGGGGACAGAAACTATGGCTACACCTTC
>TRBJ1-1|TRBV7-2|NA|NA|15
CASSLDGGEGTEAFF
TGTGCCAGCAGCTTAGATGGGGGGGAGGGCACTGAAGCTTTCTTT
>TRBJ1-3|TRBV25-1|NA|NA|15
CASSSRDWSGNTIYF
TGTGCCAGCAGTTCCAGGGACTGGTCTGGAAACACCATATATTTT
>TRBJ2-5|TRBV9|NA|NA|15
CASSVVVGVQETQYF
TGTGCCAGCAGCGTAGTGGTGGGGGTGCAAGAGACCCAGTACTTC
>TRBJ1-5|TRBV7-9|many|NA|12
CASTPGGQPQHF
TGTGCCAGCACTCCCGGAGGGCAGCCCCAGCATTTT
>TRBJ2-5|TRBV3-1/TRBV3-2|once|TRBD1|17
CASSQLAGTGGAETQYF
TGTGCCAGCAGCCAACTCGCGGGGACAGGGGGCGCGGAGACCCAGTACTTC
>TRBJ2-1|TRBV4-3|NA|TRBD2|18
CASSQFRVGRVLHNEQFF
TGCGCCAGCAGCCAATTTCGGGTCGGGAGGGTACTTCACAATGAGCAGTTCTTC
>TRBJ1-2|TRBV7-2|NA|TRBD1|15
CASSLNGGQGGGYTF
TGTGCCAGCAGCTTGAATGGCGGACAGGGAGGCGGCTACACCTTC
>TRBJ2-6|TRBV4-3|NA|NA|21
CASSQDGPHWEAKPGANVLTF
TGCGCCAGCAGCCAAGATGGGCCTCACTGGGAAGCCAAGCCTGGGGCCAACGTCCTGACTTTC
>TRBJ1-2|TRBV7-2|NA|NA|13
CASSFGTLAGYTF
TGTGCCAGCAGCTTTGGGACGCTCGCGGGCTACACCTTC
>TRBJ1-1|TRBV7-2|once|NA|15
CASSLQAVMNTEAFF
TGTGCCAGCAGCCTGCAGGCAGTCATGAACACTGAAGCTTTCTTT
>TRBJ2-1|TRBV9|NA|NA|14
CASSVPPTSNEQFF
TGTGCCAGCAGCGTACCCCCCACTAGCAATGAGCAGTTCTTC
>TRBJ1-5|TRBV19|many|NA|13
CASSPYSNQPQHF
TGTGCCAGTAGTCCCTATAGCAATCAGCCCCAGCATTTT
>TRBJ1-2|TRBV19|few|NA|15
CASSISGTSRESYTF
TGTGCCAGTAGTATATCTGGCACGTCAAGAGAGAGCTACACCTTC
>TRBJ2-1|TRBV28|many|TRBD2|15
CASGFIAGGYREQFF
TGTGCCAGCGGATTTATAGCGGGAGGTTACCGTGAGCAGTTCTTC
>TRBJ2-1|TRBV27|NA|NA|16
CASSLTGFSSYNEQFF
TGTGCCAGCAGTTTAACCGGCTTTAGCTCCTACAATGAGCAGTTCTTC
>TRBJ1-6|TRBV30|NA|NA|16
CAWIPTGYQWNSPLHF
TGTGCCTGGATCCCCACAGGGTATCAATGGAATTCACCCCTCCACTTT
>TRBJ2-7|TRBV5-1|NA|NA|13
CASSPGSAYEQYF
TGCGCCAGCAGCCCTGGCTCAGCCTACGAGCAGTACTTC
>TRBJ1-2|TRBV10-3|NA|NA|15
CAISESKGRSYGYTF
TGTGCCATCAGTGAGTCCAAGGGCCGGAGCTATGGCTACACCTTC